Detailed here is one TCR beta chain. The antigen remains undetermined. This sample was included in a study of T cell responses to AZD1222 COVID-19 vaccine. Study-level points and caveats: Increased Spike-specific TCR breadth and depth were observed after two AZD1222 doses. Females made up more of the donors, who were largely white British, and clonal diversity may have come out too low.

The assay was immunoSEQ multiplex PCR, and TCRdb's table has in-frame clones only and misses some. The sample lists fewer than 100,000 clones; approximately 90% were seen once. Second-dose timings of about 4 or about 12 weeks were pooled. V trimming: 2 bases; J trimming: 9 bases; junction bases outside the gene matches: 4. Germline V gives CDR1 LGHDT, CDR2 YNNKEL (reference sequence). The CDR3 contains 14 residues. This receptor was identified in an adult who received the AZD1222 COVID-19 vaccine. The material was peripheral blood, obtained 28 days after the second AZD1222 dose. The chain is built from TRBV3-1 (or the pseudogene TRBV3-2) and TRBJ1-6; 7 bases fit TRBD1. As DNA, the CDR3 is TGTGCCAGCAGCCAACAGGGGGATAGTTCACCCCTCCACTTT. It encodes CASSQQGDSSPLHF.